The clone carrying this TCR beta chain ranks as medium-sized. The sample comes from a study of tumor-infiltrating lymphocytes in oesophageal squamous cell carcinoma. TCRdb re-called the PCR reads through MiXCR, storing one row per CDR3 protein. Of over 10,000 distinct CDR3 sequences listed, roughly 50% are singletons. Sequences were obtained from esophageal tumor tissue. This TCR derives from a female donor with esophageal squamous cell carcinoma.

CDR3 region: CASSLESSETQYF. For the CDR3, the DNA is TGTGCCAGCAGCTTAGAGTCTTCAGAGACCCAGTACTTC. The V and J genes are TRBV7-3 and TRBJ2-5; D gene uncertain. Per the germline V gene, CDR1 is SGHTA and CDR2 is FQGTGA. Trimming took off 2 bases at V and 4 bases at J, with 8 bases between the two ends. This CDR3 comprises 13 residues.